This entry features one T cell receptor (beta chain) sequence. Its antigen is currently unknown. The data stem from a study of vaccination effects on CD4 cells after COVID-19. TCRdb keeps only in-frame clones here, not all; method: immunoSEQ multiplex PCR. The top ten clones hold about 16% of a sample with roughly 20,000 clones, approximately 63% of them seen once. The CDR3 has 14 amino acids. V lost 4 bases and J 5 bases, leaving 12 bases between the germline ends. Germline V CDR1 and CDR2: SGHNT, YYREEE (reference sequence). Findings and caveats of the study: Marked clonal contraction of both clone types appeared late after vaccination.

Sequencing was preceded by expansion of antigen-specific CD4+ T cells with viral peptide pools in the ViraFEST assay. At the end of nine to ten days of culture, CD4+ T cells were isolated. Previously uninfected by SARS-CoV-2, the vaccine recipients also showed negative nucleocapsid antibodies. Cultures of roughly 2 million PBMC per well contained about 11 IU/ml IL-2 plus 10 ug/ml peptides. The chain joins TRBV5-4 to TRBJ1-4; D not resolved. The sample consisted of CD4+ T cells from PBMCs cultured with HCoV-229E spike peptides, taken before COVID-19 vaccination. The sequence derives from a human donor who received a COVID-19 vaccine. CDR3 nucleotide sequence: TGTGCCAGCAGCCCGGGTACCTTGAATGAAAAACTGTTTTTT. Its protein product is CASSPGTLNEKLFF.